A selection of T cell receptor beta chains follows, all from one sample in a study of CXCR3-negative and CXCR3-positive naive CD8 T cells. TCRdb reprocessed the 5' RACE reads and keeps a single row for each CDR3 protein, giving no DNA. The listing records roughly 110,000 distinct CDR3 sequences. The sample taken for sequencing was naive CXCR3+ CD8+ T cells from blood. All receptors come from a human donor in good health. Some clones in this sample may be carry-over from other donors' samples. The CDR3 runs from the conserved cysteine through the conserved F or W.

CDR3aa,j_gene,v_gene
CSVAGQGGTEAFF,TRBJ1-1,TRBV29-1
CASRDRGSGKVQETQYF,TRBJ2-5,TRBV12-3/TRBV12-4
CASSKYGQNNSPLHF,TRBJ1-6,TRBV7-6
CASSLSGEQFF,TRBJ2-1,TRBV7-8
CASSEKVYYEQYF,TRBJ2-7,TRBV25-1
CASSYFQGAGETQYF,TRBJ2-5,TRBV6-5
CASSVWGGGRDGYTF,TRBJ1-2,TRBV2
CATSSVRDFSRSGNTIYF,TRBJ1-3,TRBV15
CASSFRTDTLTQYF,TRBJ2-3,TRBV7-9
CASSYIGGSYEQYF,TRBJ2-7,TRBV6-2/TRBV6-3
CASSLWQREYEQYF,TRBJ2-7,TRBV12-3/TRBV12-4
CSVVFSGQFDQPQHF,TRBJ1-5,TRBV29-1
CSVEDRGEGYEQYF,TRBJ2-7,TRBV29-1
CASSQVVGQDTQYF,TRBJ2-3,TRBV4-1
CSVDEAETQLYYGYTF,TRBJ1-2,TRBV29-1
CASSLTVSDTQYF,TRBJ2-3,TRBV19
CASSPSDNEQFF,TRBJ2-1,TRBV5-1
CASSTFGTAYTEAFF,TRBJ1-1,TRBV19
CASSQVLGGGYGYTF,TRBJ1-2,TRBV4-3
CASSSRDGYTF,TRBJ1-2,TRBV6-6
CSVPTYQETQYF,TRBJ2-5,TRBV29-1
CASSLVGTGTYEQYF,TRBJ2-7,TRBV7-9
CASSLGDGYTF,TRBJ1-2,TRBV9
CASSLWTGTYEQYF,TRBJ2-7,TRBV11-2
CAPKGLYGYTF,TRBJ1-2,TRBV2
CSGGGPNEQYF,TRBJ2-7,TRBV29-1